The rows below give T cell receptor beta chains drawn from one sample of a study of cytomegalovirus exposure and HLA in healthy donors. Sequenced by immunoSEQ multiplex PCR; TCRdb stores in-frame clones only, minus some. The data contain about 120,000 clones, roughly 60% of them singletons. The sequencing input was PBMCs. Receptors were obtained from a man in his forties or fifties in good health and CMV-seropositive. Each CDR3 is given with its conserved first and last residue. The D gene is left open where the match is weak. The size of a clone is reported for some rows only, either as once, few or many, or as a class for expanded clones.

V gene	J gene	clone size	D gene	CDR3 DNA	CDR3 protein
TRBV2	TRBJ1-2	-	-	TGTGCCAGCATGATACAGGAGTTGCATGGCTACACCTTC	CASMIQELHGYTF
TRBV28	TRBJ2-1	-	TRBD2	TGTGCCAGCAGTTTCGATCCAAGTACTAGCGGGAGGCCCGTCCTATTCTTAGATGAGCAGTTCTTC	CASSFDPSTSGRPVLFLDEQFF
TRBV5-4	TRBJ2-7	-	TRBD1	TGTGCCAGCAGCCCCGGGACAGGGGGTTACGAGCAGTACTTC	CASSPGTGGYEQYF
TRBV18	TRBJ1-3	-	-	TGTGCCAGCTCGCCTCAGGGTTGGGACACCATATATTTT	CASSPQGWDTIYF
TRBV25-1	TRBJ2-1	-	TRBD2	TGTGCCAGCATTACTGGGGACGCGGGAGGGTATGAGCAGTTCTTC	CASITGDAGGYEQFF
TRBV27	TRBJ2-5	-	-	TGTGCCAGCAGTTTGGGGCGGGATACAGAGACCCAGTACTTC	CASSLGRDTETQYF
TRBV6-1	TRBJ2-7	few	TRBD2	TGTGCCAGCACCCGAACCCTAGCGGCCTCCTACGAGCAGTACTTC	CASTRTLAASYEQYF
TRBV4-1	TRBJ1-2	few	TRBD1	TGCGCCAGCAGCCAAGGGGACAGGCTAAATCGTGGCTACACCTTC	CASSQGDRLNRGYTF
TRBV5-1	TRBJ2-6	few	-	TGCGCCAGCAGTAGTTTCAGGGTGACAGCCTCTGGGGCCAACGTCCTGACTTTC	CASSSFRVTASGANVLTF
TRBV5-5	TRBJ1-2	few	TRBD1	TGTGCCAGCAGCTTGGGTGGGACAGGGTTGATCTATGGCTACACCTTC	CASSLGGTGLIYGYTF
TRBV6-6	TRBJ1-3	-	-	TGTGCCAGCAGCCGCCCGGGTATAGGTGGAAACACCATATATTTT	CASSRPGIGGNTIYF
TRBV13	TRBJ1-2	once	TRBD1	TGTGCCAGCAGCCTCCGGGACAGGGTGTTCGGCTACACCTTC	CASSLRDRVFGYTF
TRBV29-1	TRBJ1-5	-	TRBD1	TGCAGCGTGGGGGGACAGCGCAATCAGCCCCAGCATTTT	CSVGGQRNQPQHF
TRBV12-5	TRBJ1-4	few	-	TGTGCTAGTGGGCTTCGGGGGGGGGATGAAAAACTGTTTTTT	CASGLRGGDEKLFF
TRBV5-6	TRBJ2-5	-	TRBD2	TGTGCCAGCAGCTTTAGGCGGGGGAACCAAGAGACCCAGTACTTC	CASSFRRGNQETQYF
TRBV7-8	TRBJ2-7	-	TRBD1	TGTGCCAGCAGCCTCCCGACAGGGAGTTCCTACGAGCAGTACTTC	CASSLPTGSSYEQYF
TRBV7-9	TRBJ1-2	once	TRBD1	TGTGCCAGCAGCTTAAAAACAGGGGTCGGCTACACCTTC	CASSLKTGVGYTF
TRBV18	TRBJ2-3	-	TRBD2	TGTGCCAGCTCACCACCGATTTCACTTAGCGGGGGAACAGATACGCAGTATTTT	CASSPPISLSGGTDTQYF
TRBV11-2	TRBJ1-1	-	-	TGTGCCAGCAGCTTCCAAAAGACGGACTCTGAAGCTTTCTTT	CASSFQKTDSEAFF
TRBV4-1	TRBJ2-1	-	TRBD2	TGCGCCAGCAGCCAAGATCACGCGGGACTAGCGAAGGGCAATGAGCAGTTCTTC	CASSQDHAGLAKGNEQFF
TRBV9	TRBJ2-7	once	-	TGTGCCAGCAGCGTAGATGCAGGGAACGAGCAGTACTTC	CASSVDAGNEQYF
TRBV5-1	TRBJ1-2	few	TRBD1	TGCGCCAGCAGCAAAGGGACAGATTATGGCTACACCTTC	CASSKGTDYGYTF
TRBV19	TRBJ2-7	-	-	TGTGCCAGTAGTATAGATTCAACGGGAGTAGGTTACGAGCAGTACTTC	CASSIDSTGVGYEQYF
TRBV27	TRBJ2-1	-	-	TGTGCCAGCGGCACGACAGAGTACAATGAGCAGTTCTTC	CASGTTEYNEQFF
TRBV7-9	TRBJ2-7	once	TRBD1	TGTGCCAGCAGCTTAAAACCGGGACAGGGGCACTCATCCTACGAGCAGTACTTC	CASSLKPGQGHSSYEQYF
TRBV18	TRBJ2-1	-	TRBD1	TGTGCCAGCTCACTATACCGACAGGGGAGCACCTACAATGAGCAGTTCTTC	CASSLYRQGSTYNEQFF
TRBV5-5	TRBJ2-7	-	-	TGTGCCAGCAGCTTGGCCCCCGGGAATGGCTACGAGCAGTACTTC	CASSLAPGNGYEQYF
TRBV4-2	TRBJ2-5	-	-	TGTGCCAGCAGCCAAGATCAGGGGAAAGGAGAGACCCAGTACTTC	CASSQDQGKGETQYF
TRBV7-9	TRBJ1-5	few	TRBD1	TGTGCCACCGGTGACAGGGATAGCAATCAGCCCCAGCATTTT	CATGDRDSNQPQHF
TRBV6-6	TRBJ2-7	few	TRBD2	TGTGCCAGCAAGGGAGCGGGAAACGAGCAGTACTTC	CASKGAGNEQYF
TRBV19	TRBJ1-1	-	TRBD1	TGTGCCAGTAGTCTCGGACAGGGGGGCACTGAAGCTTTCTTT	CASSLGQGGTEAFF
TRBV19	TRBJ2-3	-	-	TGTGCCAGTAGGATAAGCGGCGGCACAGATACGCAGTATTTT	CASRISGGTDTQYF
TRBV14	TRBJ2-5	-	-	TGTGCCAGCAGCCAAAGGGGTTGGTACCAAGAGACCCAGTACTTC	CASSQRGWYQETQYF
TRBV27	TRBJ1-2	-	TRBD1	TGTGCCAGCAGTTTGGGGACAGGGGCGTGGGGAGGCTACACCTTC	CASSLGTGAWGGYTF
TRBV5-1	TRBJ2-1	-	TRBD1	TGCGCCAGCAGCTTGGGGGGACAGGGGGCTAATGAGCAGTTCTTC	CASSLGGQGANEQFF
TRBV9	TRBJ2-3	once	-	TGTGCCAGCAGCGTAGGATCAGGGGAGTGGACAGATACGCAGTATTTT	CASSVGSGEWTDTQYF
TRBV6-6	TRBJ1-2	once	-	TGTGCCAGTACGAACGGGGGTGGCTACACCTTC	CASTNGGGYTF
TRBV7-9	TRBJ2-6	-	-	TGTTCCAGCATGGCCGGGGCCAACGTCCTGACTTTC	CSSMAGANVLTF
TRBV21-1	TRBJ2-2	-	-	TGTGCCAGCAGCAAAGCCGGAGGGGGCAACACCGGGGAGCTGTTTTTT	CASSKAGGGNTGELFF
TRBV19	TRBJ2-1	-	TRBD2	TGTGCCAGTAACCGGCGGGGGGGCCGGGATGAGCAGTTCTTC	CASNRRGGRDEQFF
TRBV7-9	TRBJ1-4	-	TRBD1	TGTGCCAGCAGCCTCGACAGGGGTGGTGAAAAACTGTTTTTT	CASSLDRGGEKLFF
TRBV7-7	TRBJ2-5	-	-	TGTGCCAGCAGCTTAGACCGGTACTGGACCCAGTACTTC	CASSLDRYWTQYF
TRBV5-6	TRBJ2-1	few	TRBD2	TGTGCCAGCAGCTTGCTGACTAGCGGGAGTCTGTCGGAATACAATGAGCAGTTCTTC	CASSLLTSGSLSEYNEQFF
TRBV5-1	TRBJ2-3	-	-	TGCGCCAGCAGCCATTTGAGGAATGTCACGCAGTATTTT	CASSHLRNVTQYF
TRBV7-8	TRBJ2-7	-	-	TGTGCCAGCAGCTTAACTAGTTCAGGGGACTACGAGCAGTACTTC	CASSLTSSGDYEQYF
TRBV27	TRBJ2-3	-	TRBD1	TGTGCCAGCAGTCGCGGGGGACAGGGGTTTGCAGATACGCAGTATTTT	CASSRGGQGFADTQYF
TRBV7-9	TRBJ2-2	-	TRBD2	TGTGCCAGCAGCTCACTAGCGGGAGTTACCGGGGAGCTGTTTTTT	CASSSLAGVTGELFF
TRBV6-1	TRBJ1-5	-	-	TGTGCCCCCCCCTTTAATCAGCCCCAGCATTTT	CAPPFNQPQHF
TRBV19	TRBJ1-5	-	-	TGTGCCAGTAACCCTCGACCTGGGGCAGCTAGCAATCAGCCCCAGCATTTT	CASNPRPGAASNQPQHF
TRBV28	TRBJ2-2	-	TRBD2	TGTGCCAGCCGGGTACCGGGCGGGGGGAACACCGGGGAGCTGTTTTTT	CASRVPGGGNTGELFF
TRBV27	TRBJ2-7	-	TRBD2	TGTGCCAGCAGCTCTCGGGGGGGTCCCTACGAGCAGTACTTC	CASSSRGGPYEQYF
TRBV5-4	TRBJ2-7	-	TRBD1	TGTGCCAGCAGCTCTGGGACAGGCTACGAGCAGTACTTC	CASSSGTGYEQYF
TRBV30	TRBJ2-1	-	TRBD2	TGTGCCTGGGACCTTATAGCGGGGGCGGGCCACAATGAGCAGTTCTTC	CAWDLIAGAGHNEQFF
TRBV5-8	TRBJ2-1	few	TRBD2	TGTGCCAGCAGCTTGCGGTCTAGCGGGATCTACAATGAGCAGTTCTTC	CASSLRSSGIYNEQFF
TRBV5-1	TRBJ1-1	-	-	TGCGCCAGCAGCTTGGCGACGGACATTGGCACTGAAGCTTTCTTT	CASSLATDIGTEAFF